The rows below give T cell receptor beta chains drawn from one sample of a study of blood T cell repertoires in COVID-19. TCRdb keeps only in-frame clones here, not all; method: immunoSEQ multiplex PCR. This sample yields hundreds of thousands of clones, of which 70% to 90% are seen a single time; around 0.99% belongs to the top ten. Sequencing was carried out using peripheral blood. These receptor sequences come from a middle-aged woman who had recovered from COVID-19. Each CDR3 is given with its conserved first and last residue. A D gene is named only where the DNA matches it firmly.

TRBV30	TRBJ1-2	.	CAWSRSGYGYTF	TGTGCCTGGAGTAGGAGTGGCTATGGCTACACCTTC
TRBV25-1	TRBJ1-6	TRBD1	CASEGQGLSPLHF	TGTGCCAGCGAGGGACAGGGTCTATCACCCCTCCACTTT
TRBV25-1	TRBJ2-7	TRBD2	CASSEGFGASGSFYEQYF	TGTGCCAGCAGTGAGGGATTTGGGGCTAGCGGGAGTTTCTACGAGCAGTACTTC
TRBV20-1	TRBJ2-1	TRBD2	CSASLGSGRYNEQFF	TGCAGTGCTAGTTTGGGGAGCGGGAGGTACAATGAGCAGTTCTTC
TRBV6-2/TRBV6-3	TRBJ1-1	.	CASSYRWTEAFF	TGTGCCAGCAGTTATCGGTGGACTGAAGCTTTCTTT
TRBV24-1	TRBJ1-2	.	CATSDPRVGGGEGYTF	TGTGCCACCAGTGACCCCCGGGTTGGAGGGGGGGAAGGCTACACCTTC
TRBV7-2	TRBJ2-1	.	CASSRDYNEQFF	TGTGCCAGCAGCCGGGACTACAATGAGCAGTTCTTC
TRBV9	TRBJ2-6	TRBD1	CASSPPPGQPLSGANVLTF	TGTGCCAGCAGCCCACCACCGGGACAGCCCCTCTCTGGGGCCAACGTCCTGACTTTC
TRBV19	TRBJ1-1	.	CASSIVTATGEAFF	TGTGCCAGTAGTATAGTGACAGCAACAGGTGAAGCTTTCTTT
TRBV7-9	TRBJ2-3	TRBD2	CASSERLAGVSDTQYF	TGTGCCAGCAGCGAAAGACTAGCGGGAGTCTCAGATACGCAGTATTTT